This T cell receptor beta chain was obtained from a study of identical twins. V was pared by 2 bases and J by 6 bases, with 9 bases between. From germline, CDR1 is SGHRS and CDR2 YFSETQ. The CDR3 covers 13 residues. TCRdb reprocessed the 5' RACE reads with MiXCR, giving one entry per CDR3 protein. In the table there are around 690,000 distinct CDR3 sequences, about 20% of which are singletons. The same data also went into a second study, on T cells expressing NK-cell markers. Per that paper: Repertoires of TCR beta were obtained from T cells sorted as CD3+CD56+NKG2C+, CD3+CD56+NKG2C- and CD3+CD56-NKG2C+. The study sequenced eight donors, seven HCMV-seropositive and one seronegative.

This receptor was identified in a woman aged 18-29 years in good health. Sequencing used PBMCs. The chain uses TRBV5-1 and TRBJ2-1; perhaps D is TRBD1 or TRBD2 (6 bases each). CDR3 nucleotides: TGCGCCAGCAGCTTTGGGGGGCTCAATGAGCAGTTCTTC. The encoded protein is CASSFGGLNEQFF.